What follows is one T cell receptor (beta chain) and its context. The data were obtained in a study of blood T cell repertoires in COVID-19. As originally analysed: Amplifying reference gene primers gave estimates of nucleated cell counts. Data came from immunoSEQ multiplex PCR; TCRdb stores just in-frame clones and leaves some out. V and J calls and clone size follow that table, whereas D and trimming were derived from the DNA. The sample lists about 150,000 clones, 86% occurring once. The V end was cut by 0 bases, the J end by 4 bases, with 13 bases between. There are 16 residues in the CDR3. Germline V lookup: CDR1 SNHLY, CDR2 FYNNEI.

The sample comprised PBMCs or T cells enriched from blood (not recorded which). The sequence came from a man in his forties or fifties who had recovered from COVID-19. This chain connects TRBV2 to TRBJ2-1; D perhaps matches TRBD2 (6 bases). CDR3 DNA: TGTGCCAGCAGTGAAGCGGGAGGCCTTACGTACAATGAGCAGTTCTTC. Its translation: CASSEAGGLTYNEQFF. Together with reference TRBV2 and TRBJ2-1, the CDR3 gives the full variable domain: EPEVTQTPSHQVTQMGQEVILRCVPISNHLYFYWYRQILGQKVEFLVSFYNNEISEKSEIFDDQFSVERPDGSNFTLKIRSTKLEDSAMYFCASSEAGGLTYNEQFFGPGTRLTVL.